These 26 T cell receptor beta chains originate from one sample sequenced in a study of blood T cell repertoires in COVID-19. The protocol was immunoSEQ multiplex PCR, while the TCRdb copy is restricted to in-frame clones and leaves out a portion. Of a few hundred thousand clones listed, approximately 89% are singletons. Specimen: peripheral blood. These receptors came from a woman in her fifties or sixties with acute or convalescent COVID-19.

The gene calls are TRBV5-1 and TRBJ2-1; 9 positions match TRBD2. Germline V CDR1 and CDR2: SGHRS, YFSETQ. Trimming cost V 4 bases and J 2 bases; bases outside gene matches: 10. CDR3 size: 17 residues. CDR3 DNA: TGCGCCAGCAGCCCTGGGGTGCTAGCGGGGCCCTACAATGAGCAGTTCTTC. This translates into CASSPGVLAGPYNEQFF.

The rearrangement uses TRBV19 and TRBJ2-7, with 10 bases aligning to TRBD1. This CDR3 is 15 amino acids long. Germline loops: CDR1 LNHDA, CDR2 SQIVND (reference sequence). Trimming removed 5 bases from V and 3 bases from J; junction bases left unmatched: 7. The DNA of the CDR3 is TGTGCCAGTAGTCCGGGACAGGGGCGGTTCTACGAGCAGTACTTC. It specifies CASSPGQGRFYEQYF.

This clone was seen only once. The chain carries TRBV24-1 and TRBJ1-1; TRBD1 agrees at 7 bases. Germline V lookup: CDR1 KGHDR, CDR2 SFDVKD. With V trimmed by 7 bases and J by 6 bases, 7 bases remained unmatched. This CDR3 comprises 13 residues. CDR3 residues: CATSLTGVAEAFF. In DNA, the CDR3 is TGTGCCACCAGCCTAACAGGGGTCGCTGAAGCTTTCTTT.

The chain uses TRBV27 and TRBJ1-5; no reliable D call. The germline V and J ends were trimmed by 3 bases and 3 bases, with 12 bases remaining between them. This CDR3 has 15 amino acids. Germline V lookup: CDR1 MNHEY, CDR2 SMNVEV (reference sequence). For the CDR3, the DNA is TGTGCCAGCAGTTTGGACGGACGGGACAATCAGCCCCAGCATTTT. Its translation: CASSLDGRDNQPQHF.

This clone came up once. The chain couples TRBV7-8 to TRBJ1-1, with D unresolved. Germline CDR1 is SGHVS and CDR2 is FQNEAQ. With 0 bases removed from V and 3 bases from J, the gap between germline ends came to 11 bases. This CDR3 is 15 amino acids long. The chain's CDR3 is CASSLALGGYTEAFF. The CDR3 nucleotides read TGTGCCAGCAGCTTAGCGTTGGGAGGGTACACTGAAGCTTTCTTT.

V is TRBV7-9 and J is TRBJ1-2; 11 bases agree with TRBD1. Germline values: CDR1 SEHNR, CDR2 FQNEAQ (reference sequence). CDR3 length: 15 residues. The V and J ends lost 4 bases and 6 bases, in that order; junction bases with no gene match: 7. DNA of the CDR3: TGTGCCAGCAGCTCGGGACAGGGGGGTGTTAATGGCTACACCTTC. This encodes CASSSGQGGVNGYTF. Full variable domain (outside the CDR3, taken from reference TRBV7-9 and TRBJ1-2): DTGVSQNPRHKITKRGQNVTFRCDPISEHNRLYWYRQTLGQGPEFLTYFQNEAQLEKSRLLSDRFSAERPKGSFSTLEIQRTEQGDSAMYLCASSSGQGGVNGYTFGSGTRLTVV.

V gene TRBV14 combines with J gene TRBJ1-2; 7 bases agree with TRBD1. With 3 bases clipped from V and 8 bases from J, the junction kept 12 bases outside the gene matches. Per germline, CDR1 SGHDN and CDR2 FVKESK. This CDR3 region has 15 residues. CDR3 coding DNA: TGTGCCAGCAGCCAGCAACAGGGGAGCGTTTCAGGCTACACCTTC. It specifies CASSQQQGSVSGYTF.

The sample holds one count of this clone. The V gene is TRBV3-1 (or the pseudogene TRBV3-2), the J gene TRBJ1-4; D remains unclear. With 0 bases removed from V and 7 bases from J, the gap between germline ends came to 9 bases. The CDR3 sequence is 14 residues long. The germline V gene encodes CDR1 LGHDT and CDR2 YNNKEL (reference sequence). The CDR3 reads CASSQDSVSEKLFF. The CDR3 nucleotides read TGTGCCAGCAGCCAAGATTCGGTTAGTGAAAAACTGTTTTTT.

This sequence joins TRBV28 and TRBJ2-7, with D perhaps TRBD1 (6 bases). V lost 5 bases and J lost 2, with 16 bases in between. Germline V gene sequence: CDR1 MDHEN, CDR2 SYDVKM. The CDR3 has 15 residues. The CDR3 nucleotides are TGTGCCAGCAGTCTAACCAGGGGCCCGACCTACGAGCAGTACTTC. Translated, it gives CASSLTRGPTYEQYF.

On this clone: At the DNA level, this CDR3 is encoded by other sequences in the same sample as well. This chain uses TRBV7-2 with TRBJ1-5, with D maybe TRBD1 (5 bases). The germline CDR1 and CDR2 sequences are SGHTA and FQGNSA. Trimming took 5 bases from V and 4 from J, leaving 12 bases between them. CDR3 length: 14 residues. The CDR3 sequence: CASSPSRVNQPQHF. CDR3 sequence (DNA): TGTGCCAGCAGCCCCTCCAGGGTGAATCAGCCCCAGCATTTT.

This chain joins TRBV12-3 or TRBV12-4 and TRBJ1-3; maybe TRBD1 (5 bases). The CDR3 spans 11 residues. V shed 6 bases and J shed 8 bases, with 8 bases lying between them. The DNA for the CDR3 is TGTGCCAGCAGCCCAGGGTACACCATATATTTT. As protein: CASSPGYTIYF.

J is TRBJ1-5 and V is TRBV28; tentative D call: TRBD1 (5 bases). The CDR3 covers 15 residues. Deletions cut 3 bases from V and 0 bases from J, with 9 bases between. Germline values: CDR1 MDHEN, CDR2 SYDVKM. The CDR3 region is CASSFRQGSNQPQHF. CDR3 in DNA: TGTGCCAGCAGTTTTCGGCAGGGTAGCAATCAGCCCCAGCATTTT.

In this sample, this clone turned up once. V and J are TRBV19 and TRBJ2-3; 10 nucleotides match TRBD1. The length of the CDR3 is 16 residues. Germline V gene sequence: CDR1 LNHDA, CDR2 SQIVND (reference sequence). V shed 5 bases and J 4 bases; nucleotides not matched to a gene: 9. The CDR3: CASSVRGQGFSDTQYF. CDR3 DNA: TGTGCCAGTAGTGTCCGGGGACAGGGGTTCTCAGATACGCAGTATTTT.

This clone was picked up one time. V usage is TRBV28 and J usage is TRBJ2-1, with 9 bases fitting TRBD1. This CDR3 contains 16 residues. Germline CDR1 is MDHEN and CDR2 is SYDVKM. Trimming cost V 2 bases and J 3 bases; bases outside gene matches: 5. CDR3 sequence reads: CASSLGTGPYYNEQFF. The CDR3 region has the DNA TGTGCCAGCAGTTTAGGGACAGGGCCCTACTACAATGAGCAGTTCTTC.

The rearrangement links TRBV19 to TRBJ1-5; 10 bases fit TRBD1. After removal of 6 bases from V and 1 base from J, the junction contained 3 bases not matched to a gene. CDR1 and CDR2 from the germline V gene are LNHDA and SQIVND (reference sequence). The CDR3 runs 15 residues. In DNA, the CDR3 is TGTGCCAGTAGGACAGGGGGCCAGAGCAATCAGCCCCAGCATTTT. It specifies CASRTGGQSNQPQHF.

This chain links TRBV5-1 with TRBJ1-5; perhaps TRBD1 as D (6 bases). Trimming left V 2 bases short and J 5 bases short, with 14 bases between. This CDR3 region has 15 residues. Germline V lookup: CDR1 SGHRS, CDR2 YFSETQ. Here the CDR3 DNA reads TGCGCCAGCAGCTTAGGGGGGGAAACATATCAGCCCCAGCATTTT. Residues: CASSLGGETYQPQHF. Full variable domain (remainder filled in from reference TRBV5-1 and TRBJ1-5): KAGVTQTPRYLIKTRGQQVTLSCSPISGHRSVSWYQQTPGQGLQFLFEYFSETQRNKGNFPGRFSGRQFSNSRSEMNVSTLELGDSALYLCASSLGGETYQPQHFGDGTRLSIL.

This clone was seen only once. The chain links TRBV6-2 or TRBV6-3 to TRBJ2-4, with 7 bases that match TRBD1. Germline lookup yields CDR1 MNHEY and CDR2 SVGEGT. The CDR3 contains 15 residues. V lost 2 bases, J lost 8 bases, and 9 bases stayed unmatched. The CDR3 loop reads CASSYMGQRRDIQYF. CDR3 coding DNA: TGTGCCAGCAGTTACATGGGACAGCGAAGAGACATTCAGTACTTC.

V is TRBV11-2 and J is TRBJ2-3; 7 bases fit TRBD2. V lost 5 bases to trimming and J lost 2 bases; unmatched junction nucleotides: 7. Per the germline V gene, CDR1 is SGHAT and CDR2 is FQNNGV. CDR3 length: 15 amino acids. The CDR3 sequence is CASSQAGTNTDTQYF. The CDR3 nucleotides are TGTGCCAGCAGCCAAGCAGGGACTAACACAGATACGCAGTATTTT.

The rearrangement uses TRBV5-6 and TRBJ1-2, with D unresolved. Between the trimmed V and J ends, which lost 2 bases and 1 base, there was a span of 9 bases. Germline values: CDR1 SGHDT, CDR2 YYEEEE. The CDR3 sequence is 14 residues long. Here the CDR3 DNA reads TGTGCCAGCAGCTTTTCCACGAGTAACTATGGCTACACCTTC. Its protein product is CASSFSTSNYGYTF.

CDR3 in DNA: TGCGCCAGCAGCGTTAGCGGGGCGCGGGGGGAGACCCAGTACTTC. Protein: CASSVSGARGETQYF. This chain connects TRBV5-1 to TRBJ2-5; 8 nucleotides agree with TRBD2. J was trimmed by 5 bases and V by 4 bases; bases with no gene match: 10. CDR1 is SGHRS, CDR2 YFSETQ, per germline. This CDR3 has 15 amino acids.

This clone occurred once. V is TRBV2 and J is TRBJ1-1; D perhaps matches TRBD1 (5 bases). The germline V and J ends were trimmed by 3 bases and 5 bases, with 7 bases remaining between them. In germline, CDR1 is SNHLY, CDR2 FYNNEI. This CDR3 region has 12 residues. The CDR3 DNA is TGTGCCAGCAGTGACCGGGGGACTGAAGCTTTCTTT. Translating it yields CASSDRGTEAFF.

This clone showed up just once. The rearrangement links TRBV25-1 to TRBJ1-1; D perhaps matches TRBD1 (6 bases). The germline V and J ends were trimmed by 2 bases and 5 bases, with 12 bases remaining between them. The CDR3 length is 14 residues. Germline CDR1 is MGHDK and CDR2 is SYGVNS. Here the CDR3 reads CASSETPRGTEAFF. CDR3 nucleotide sequence: TGTGCCAGCAGTGAAACCCCAAGGGGGACTGAAGCTTTCTTT.

The genes are TRBV27 and TRBJ1-4; a possible D gene is TRBD1 (6 bases). This CDR3 has 19 residues. Germline V gene lookup returns CDR1 MNHEY and CDR2 SMNVEV (reference sequence). The V and J ends lost 3 bases and 2 bases respectively, with 22 bases between them. In nucleotides, the CDR3 is TGTGCCAGCAGTTTCAACAGGGTTGAGGTTGGTGGGACTAATGAAAAACTGTTTTTT. Protein sequence: CASSFNRVEVGGTNEKLFF.

V and J are TRBV19 and TRBJ1-1, with TRBD1 identical over 7 bases. Germline V gives CDR1 LNHDA, CDR2 SQIVND (reference sequence). The CDR3 spans 15 residues. Trimming removed 7 bases from V and 0 bases from J; junction bases left unmatched: 8. CDR3 sequence: CASNTGVTLNTEAFF. The CDR3, as DNA: TGTGCCAGTAATACAGGGGTCACCCTGAACACTGAAGCTTTCTTT.

J is TRBJ1-5 and V is TRBV4-1; possibly TRBD1 for D (5 bases). Germline lookup yields CDR1 MGHRA and CDR2 YSYEKL. This CDR3 is built from 15 residues. V was shortened by 0 bases and J by 1 base, with 7 bases between the two germline ends. The CDR3 region is CASSQDRVSNQPQHF. As DNA, the CDR3 is TGCGCCAGCAGCCAAGACAGGGTAAGCAATCAGCCCCAGCATTTT.

The rearrangement joins TRBV24-1 to TRBJ2-3; 10 bases are a match to TRBD2. Germline-derived CDR1 and CDR2 are KGHDR and SFDVKD. Trimming at V came to 4 bases and at J to 5 bases, leaving 5 bases not matched to a gene. CDR3 length equals 15 residues. CDR3 sequence: CATSDSSGRGDTQYF. CDR3 bases: TGTGCCACCAGTGACTCTAGCGGGAGAGGAGATACGCAGTATTTT.